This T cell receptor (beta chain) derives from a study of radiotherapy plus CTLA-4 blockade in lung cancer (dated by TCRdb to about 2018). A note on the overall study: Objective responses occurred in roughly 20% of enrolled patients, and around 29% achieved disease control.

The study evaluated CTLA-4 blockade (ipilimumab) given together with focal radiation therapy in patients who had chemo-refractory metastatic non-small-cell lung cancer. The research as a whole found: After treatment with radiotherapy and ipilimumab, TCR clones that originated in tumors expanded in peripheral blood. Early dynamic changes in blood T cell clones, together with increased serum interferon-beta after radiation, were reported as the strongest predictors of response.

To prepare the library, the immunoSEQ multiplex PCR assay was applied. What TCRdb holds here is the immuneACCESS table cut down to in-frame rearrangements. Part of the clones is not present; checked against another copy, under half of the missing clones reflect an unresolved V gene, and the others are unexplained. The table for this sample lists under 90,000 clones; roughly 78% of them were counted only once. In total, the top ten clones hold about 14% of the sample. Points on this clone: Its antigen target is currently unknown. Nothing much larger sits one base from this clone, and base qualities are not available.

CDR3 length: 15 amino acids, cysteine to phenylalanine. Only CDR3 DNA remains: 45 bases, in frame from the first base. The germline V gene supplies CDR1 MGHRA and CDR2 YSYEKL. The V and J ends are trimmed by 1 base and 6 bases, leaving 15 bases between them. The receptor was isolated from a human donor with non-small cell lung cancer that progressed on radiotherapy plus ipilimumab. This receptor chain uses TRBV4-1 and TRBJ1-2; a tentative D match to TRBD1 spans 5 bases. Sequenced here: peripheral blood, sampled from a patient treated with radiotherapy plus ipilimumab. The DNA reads TGCGCCAGCAGCCAAGGAATGACAGCGCCCAATGGCTACACCTTC. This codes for CASSQGMTAPNGYTF.